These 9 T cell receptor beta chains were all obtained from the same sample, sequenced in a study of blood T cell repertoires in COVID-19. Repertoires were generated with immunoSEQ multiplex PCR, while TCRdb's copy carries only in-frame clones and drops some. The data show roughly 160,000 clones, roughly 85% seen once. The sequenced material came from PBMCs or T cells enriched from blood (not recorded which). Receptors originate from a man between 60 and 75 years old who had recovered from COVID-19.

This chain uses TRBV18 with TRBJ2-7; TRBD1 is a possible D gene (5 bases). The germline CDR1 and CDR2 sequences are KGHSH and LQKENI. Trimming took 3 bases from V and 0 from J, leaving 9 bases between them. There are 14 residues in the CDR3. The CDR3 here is CASSPGASSYEQYF. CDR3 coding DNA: TGTGCCAGCTCACCTGGGGCTAGCTCCTACGAGCAGTACTTC.

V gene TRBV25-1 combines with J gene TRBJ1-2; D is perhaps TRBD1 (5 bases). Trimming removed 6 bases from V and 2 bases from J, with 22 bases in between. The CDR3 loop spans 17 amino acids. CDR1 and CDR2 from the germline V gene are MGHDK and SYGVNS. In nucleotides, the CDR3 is TGTGCCAGCAGACCCCCGGGTAATCAGGGATTGAACTATGGCTACACCTTC. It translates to CASRPPGNQGLNYGYTF.

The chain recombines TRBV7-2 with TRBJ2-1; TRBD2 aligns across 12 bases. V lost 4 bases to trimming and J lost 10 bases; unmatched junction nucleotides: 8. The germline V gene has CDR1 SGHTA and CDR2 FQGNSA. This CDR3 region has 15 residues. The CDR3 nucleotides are TGTGCCAGCAGCTCCTTGGGACTAGCGGGTGACGAGCAGTTCTTC. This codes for CASSSLGLAGDEQFF.

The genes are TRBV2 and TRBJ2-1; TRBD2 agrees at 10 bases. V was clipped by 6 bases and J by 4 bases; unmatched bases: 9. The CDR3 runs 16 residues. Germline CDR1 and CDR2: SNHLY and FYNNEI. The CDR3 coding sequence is TGTGCCAGCAGAGCGAGCGGGGGGGCCCGGTACAATGAGCAGTTCTTC. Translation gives CASRASGGARYNEQFF.

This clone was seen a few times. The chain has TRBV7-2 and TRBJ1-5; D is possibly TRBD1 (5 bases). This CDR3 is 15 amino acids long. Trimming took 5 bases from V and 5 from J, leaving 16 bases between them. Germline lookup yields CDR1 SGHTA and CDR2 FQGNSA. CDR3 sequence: CASSRGQGEDQPQHF. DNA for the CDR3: TGTGCCAGCAGCCGCGGCCAGGGCGAGGATCAGCCCCAGCATTTT.

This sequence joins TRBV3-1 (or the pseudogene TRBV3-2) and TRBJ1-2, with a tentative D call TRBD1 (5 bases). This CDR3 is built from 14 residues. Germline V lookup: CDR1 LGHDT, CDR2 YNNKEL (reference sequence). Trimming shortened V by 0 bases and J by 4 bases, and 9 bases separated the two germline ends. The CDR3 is CASSQEGRAYGYTF. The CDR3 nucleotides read TGTGCCAGCAGCCAAGAGGGCAGGGCCTATGGCTACACCTTC.

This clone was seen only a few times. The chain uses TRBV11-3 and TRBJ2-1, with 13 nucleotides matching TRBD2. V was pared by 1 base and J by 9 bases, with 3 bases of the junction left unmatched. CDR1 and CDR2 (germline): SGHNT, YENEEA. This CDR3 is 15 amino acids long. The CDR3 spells CASSLGTSGGSEQFF. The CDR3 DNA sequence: TGTGCCAGCAGCTTAGGGACTAGCGGGGGCTCTGAGCAGTTCTTC.

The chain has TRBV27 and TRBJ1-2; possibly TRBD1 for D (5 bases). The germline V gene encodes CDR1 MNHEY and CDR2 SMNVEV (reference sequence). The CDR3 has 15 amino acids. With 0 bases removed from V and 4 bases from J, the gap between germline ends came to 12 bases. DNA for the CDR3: TGTGCCAGCAGTTTATCGGGACTACGTGGCTATGGCTACACCTTC. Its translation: CASSLSGLRGYGYTF.

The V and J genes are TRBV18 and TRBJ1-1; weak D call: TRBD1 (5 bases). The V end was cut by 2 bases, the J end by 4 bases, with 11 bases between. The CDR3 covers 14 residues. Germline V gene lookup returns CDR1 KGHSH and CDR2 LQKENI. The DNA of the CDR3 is TGTGCCAGCTCACCAGCAGGGAGGGTCACTGAAGCTTTCTTT. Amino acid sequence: CASSPAGRVTEAFF.